This T cell receptor (beta chain) was profiled in a study of T-cell reconstitution after alpha-beta-depleted transplantation in children. The CDR3 is 13 amino acids. Trimming pared 0 bases from V and 6 bases from J, leaving 8 bases between. CDR1 and CDR2 (germline): SEHNR, FQNEAQ (reference sequence). The TCRbeta library incorporated unique molecular identifiers. TCRdb independently ran MiXCR on the PCR reads; one entry per CDR3 protein. This sample carries approximately 350,000 distinct CDR3 sequences, 10% of them seen once, and the ten largest clones take 2% to 2.5%. This specimen consisted of PBMCs from the stem cell graft donor, obtained from the stem cell graft. The V call is TRBV7-9, the J call TRBJ1-2; TRBD1 might be the D (5 bases). The source of this sequence is a human donor who donated a stem cell graft to a child with acute lymphoblastic leukemia. In nucleotides, the CDR3 is TGTGCCAGCAGCTTAGCAGGGGCGGATGGCTACACCTTC. Translated, it gives CASSLAGADGYTF.